This T cell receptor beta chain was documented in a study of shared clonotypes between healthy human individuals. Deletions cut 2 bases from V and 9 bases from J, with 17 bases between. There are 15 residues in the CDR3. The V gene's germline CDR1 is SGHAT and CDR2 FQDESV (reference sequence). Clones were sequenced by immunoSEQ multiplex PCR, and TCRdb holds only the in-frame ones, with some missing. Found here are 2 million to 3 million clones, approximately 93% of them singletons; the top ten hold 0.36%. Sequenced input: naive CD4+ T cells from PBMCs. Described subset: CD45RA+ positively selected. The J gene is TRBJ2-1, the V gene TRBV11-1, with D perhaps matching TRBD1 or TRBD2 (5 bases each). This clonotype originated in a man aged 18 to 29 in good health. Some clones in this sample may be carry-over from other donors' samples. The CDR3 sequence is CASSLTLQGRGEQFF. The CDR3 nucleotides read TGTGCCAGCAGCTTAACTCTTCAGGGACGGGGTGAGCAGTTCTTC.